The clone carrying this T cell receptor (beta chain) has a single count. The data stem from a study of technical replicates of blood from several donors. Sequencing was performed with immunoSEQ multiplex PCR; in TCRdb, only in-frame clones are kept and a portion is missing. The sample has fewer than 12,000 clones; approximately 94% are singletons. CDR3 length: 16 amino acids. The V and J ends lost 4 bases and 7 bases respectively, with 23 bases between them. The germline gives CDR1 WNHNN, CDR2 SYGVQD (reference sequence). This sequence originates from a human donor in good health. This chain joins TRBV10-1 and TRBJ2-7; tentatively, D is TRBD1 (6 bases). What was sequenced was PBMCs. CDR3 DNA: TGCGCCAGCAGTGCCCAGGGGCATCCAGGGGTCGGGGAGCAGTACTTC. It encodes CASSAQGHPGVGEQYF.